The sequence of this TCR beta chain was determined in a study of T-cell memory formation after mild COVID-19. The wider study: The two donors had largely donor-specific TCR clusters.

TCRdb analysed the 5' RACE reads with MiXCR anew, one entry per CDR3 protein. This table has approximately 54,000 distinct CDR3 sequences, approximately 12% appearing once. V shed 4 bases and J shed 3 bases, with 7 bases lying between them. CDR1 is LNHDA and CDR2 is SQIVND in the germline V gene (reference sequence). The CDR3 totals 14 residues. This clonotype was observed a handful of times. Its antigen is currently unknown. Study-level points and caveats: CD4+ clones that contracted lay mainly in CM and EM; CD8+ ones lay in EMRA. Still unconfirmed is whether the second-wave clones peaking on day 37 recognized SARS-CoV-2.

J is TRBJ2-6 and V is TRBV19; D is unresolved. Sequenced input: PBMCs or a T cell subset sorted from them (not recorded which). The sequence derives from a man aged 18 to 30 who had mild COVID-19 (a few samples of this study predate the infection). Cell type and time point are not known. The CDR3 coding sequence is TGTGCCAGTAGTACCAGGAATGGGGCCAACGTCCTGACTTTC. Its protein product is CASSTRNGANVLTF.